This TCR beta chain was documented in a study of blood T cell repertoires in COVID-19. Participants came from roughly 23 US areas, aged about 18 to 95 years. The V gene end was trimmed by 7 bases and the J gene end by 4 bases; junction bases not matched to a gene: 7. This CDR3 spans 14 amino acids. Per the germline V gene, CDR1 is MNHEY and CDR2 is SMNVEV (reference sequence). Clones were sequenced by immunoSEQ multiplex PCR, and TCRdb holds only the in-frame ones, with some missing. In the table there are about 250,000 clones, 65% to 90% of which are singletons. This chain links TRBV27 with TRBJ1-3; TRBD1 aligns across 7 bases. This receptor was taken from a man aged 35-49 years who had recovered from COVID-19. The sample consisted of PBMCs or T cells enriched from blood (not recorded which). This CDR3 reads CASTTGARGNTIYF. The CDR3 bases are TGTGCCAGCACTACAGGGGCAAGAGGAAACACCATATATTTT.